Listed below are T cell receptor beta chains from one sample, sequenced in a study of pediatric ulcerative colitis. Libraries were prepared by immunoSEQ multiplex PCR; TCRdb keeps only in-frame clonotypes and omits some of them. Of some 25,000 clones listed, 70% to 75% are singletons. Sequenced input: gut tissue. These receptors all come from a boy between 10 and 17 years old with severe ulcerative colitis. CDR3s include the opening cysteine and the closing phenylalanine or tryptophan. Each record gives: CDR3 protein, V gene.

CDR3 protein: CASSQVGGARLTRNQPQHF
V gene: TRBV4-2

CDR3 protein: CASRGQAYSPLHF
V gene: TRBV27

CDR3 protein: CASSLAGQGPQHF
V gene: TRBV5-1

CDR3 protein: CASSYSAGSAGGYTF
V gene: TRBV6-6

CDR3 protein: CASSIGQSNTEAFF
V gene: TRBV19

CDR3 protein: CASSVGGGLDTEAFF
V gene: TRBV9

CDR3 protein: CASSLYTGARLADTGELFF
V gene: TRBV5-6

CDR3 protein: CASLRDPGPYEQYF
V gene: TRBV7-8

CDR3 protein: CASSLASGTSNEQFF
V gene: TRBV11-3

CDR3 protein: CASSIGEVGDTQYF
V gene: TRBV19

CDR3 protein: CASSRERHTGELFF
V gene: TRBV11-2

CDR3 protein: CASSQDSTSGRGKKFF
V gene: TRBV4-1

CDR3 protein: CASRPSGLAGYNEQFF
V gene: TRBV27

CDR3 protein: CASSSGGTQETQYF
V gene: TRBV5-4

CDR3 protein: CASSLEWGSYNEQFF
V gene: TRBV5-1

CDR3 protein: CASSERGEGYEQYF
V gene: TRBV6-1

CDR3 protein: CASSLQGATQETQYF
V gene: TRBV11-2

CDR3 protein: CASSPGGGYEQYF
V gene: TRBV5-1